Following are 18 T cell receptor beta chains from one sample sequenced in a study of T cells in Graves' hyperthyroidism and ophthalmopathy. Amplification of TCR beta CDR3 regions was performed using RNA transcripts as template. A first-round RT-PCR of the TCR CDR3 used the HTBI primer set. Using its own MiXCR run on the multiplex PCR reads, TCRdb lists one record per CDR3 protein. The data hold about 640,000 distinct CDR3 sequences, with less than 25% observed a single time. Sequenced: blood. These receptor sequences come from a man younger than 40 with Graves' ophthalmopathy.

This chain links TRBV20-1 with TRBJ2-7; D gene ambiguous. Germline V lookup: CDR1 DFQATT, CDR2 SNEGSKA (reference sequence). V shed 6 bases and J shed 2 bases, with 8 bases lying between them. CDR3 size: 11 residues. CDR3 amino acids: CSAITTYEQYF. For the CDR3, the DNA is TGCAGTGCCATCACTACCTACGAGCAGTACTTC.

This chain connects TRBV18 to TRBJ1-5; D remains ambiguous. Germline assignment: CDR1 KGHSH and CDR2 LQKENI. V dropped 3 bases and J dropped 6 bases, with 6 bases sitting between them. The CDR3 has 12 residues. The CDR3: CASSPDAQPQHF. The CDR3, as DNA: TGTGCCAGCTCACCTGATGCTCAGCCCCAGCATTTT.

This clonotype appeared a few times. The CDR3 DNA sequence: TGTGCCAGCAGCGTAGGGGGGACAGGGCATCAGCCCCAGCATTTT. Translation gives CASSVGGTGHQPQHF. The chain is built from TRBV9 and TRBJ1-5; 9 bases fit TRBD1. J lost 5 bases, V lost 0 bases, and 3 bases had no gene match. The CDR3 is made up of 15 amino acids. Germline V gene data show CDR1 as SGDLS and CDR2 as YYNGEE.

This clonotype came up many times. The V gene is TRBV7-9, the J gene TRBJ2-5; 8 nucleotides match TRBD2. Germline V gene sequence: CDR1 SEHNR, CDR2 FQNEAQ (reference sequence). This CDR3 is 14 amino acids long. J lost 2 bases, V lost 4 bases, and 3 bases had no gene match. The CDR3 reads CASSSKREQETQYF. The CDR3 DNA follows: TGTGCCAGCAGCTCAAAGCGGGAGCAAGAGACCCAGTACTTC.

The J gene is TRBJ1-2, the V gene TRBV5-4; 9 nucleotides align to TRBD1. The germline V gene encodes CDR1 SGHNT and CDR2 YYREEE (reference sequence). This CDR3 has 14 amino acids. V trimming: 2 bases; J trimming: 5 bases; junction bases outside the gene matches: 4. CDR3 DNA sequence: TGTGCCAGCAGCTTACAGGGGGCCAAGTATGGCTACACCTTC. Translated, it gives CASSLQGAKYGYTF.

The V call is TRBV5-1, the J call TRBJ2-7; TRBD1 agrees at 8 bases. V was clipped by 0 bases and J by 0 bases; unmatched bases: 8. Germline lookup yields CDR1 SGHRS and CDR2 YFSETQ. The CDR3 has 17 residues. The CDR3 loop is CASSLGLGQAVSYEQYF. DNA for the CDR3: TGCGCCAGCAGCTTGGGGTTGGGACAGGCGGTCTCCTACGAGCAGTACTTC.

Concerning this clonotype itself: The junction and the germline gene differ at one end; a read error may be behind it. The chain recombines TRBV19 with TRBJ1-1; 7 bases agree with TRBD1. Germline V CDR1 and CDR2: LNHDA, SQIVND (reference sequence). This CDR3 contains 14 residues. The CDR3 region has the DNA TGTGCAAGTACCCGACAGGGAGATAGCACTGAAGCTTTCTTT. Its translation: CASTRQGDSTEAFF.

This clonotype was recorded many times. This sequence joins TRBV11-2 and TRBJ1-1; D remains unclear. Germline assignment: CDR1 SGHAT and CDR2 FQNNGV. V was trimmed by 0 bases and J by 7 bases, leaving 9 bases between them. The CDR3 covers 13 residues. Here the CDR3 DNA reads TGTGCCAGCAGCTTAGATCGCACGCTTGAAGCTTTCTTT. Translated: CASSLDRTLEAFF.

A few counts support this clonotype. CDR3 residues: CAISESWGLAQKTQYF. Here the CDR3 DNA reads TGTGCCATCAGTGAGTCGTGGGGACTAGCCCAGAAGACCCAGTACTTC. The chain employs TRBV10-3 and TRBJ2-5; 9 nucleotides align to TRBD2. The J segment lost 6 bases and the V segment lost 0 bases, leaving 8 bases of the junction unmatched. The CDR3 covers 16 residues. CDR1 and CDR2 from the germline V gene are ENHRY and SYGVKD.

The chain has TRBV29-1 and TRBJ2-2; 10 nucleotides agree with TRBD2. The ends lost 6 bases at V and 4 bases at J; junction bases unmatched: 5. CDR1 and CDR2 (germline): SQVTM, ANQGSEA. The CDR3 length is 14 residues. The CDR3 reads CSVIAGGTTGELFF. The CDR3 DNA is TGCAGCGTCATAGCGGGAGGAACCACCGGGGAGCTGTTTTTT.

In its sample, this clonotype was seen a few times. The V gene is TRBV27, the J gene TRBJ2-7; D is possibly TRBD2 (7 bases). Germline V gene lookup returns CDR1 MNHEY and CDR2 SMNVEV (reference sequence). V was pared by 4 bases and J by 7 bases, with 14 bases between. The CDR3 has 13 residues. The CDR3 DNA reads as TGTGCCAGCAGTTGGGGGGGGGCCCCAGAGCAGTACTTC. Protein: CASSWGGAPEQYF.

In DNA form, the CDR3 reads TGCAGTACCTACACCGGGACAGAGATTCTTGCCAAAAACATTCAGTACTTC. Translating gives CSTYTGTEILAKNIQYF. V is TRBV20-1 and J is TRBJ2-4; 7 bases are shared with TRBD1. The V and J ends lost 8 bases and 1 base, in that order; junction bases with no gene match: 17. This CDR3 is 17 amino acids long. Germline values: CDR1 DFQATT, CDR2 SNEGSKA (reference sequence).

This clonotype was recorded many times. This rearrangement joins TRBV6-1 to TRBJ1-4, with 7 bases that match TRBD1. The CDR3 consists of 12 residues. The germline CDR1 and CDR2 sequences are MNHNS and SASEGT. V gave up 5 bases and J gave up 7 bases; unmatched junction bases: 1. CDR3: CASSRQGEKLFF. As DNA, the CDR3 is TGTGCCAGCAGTCGACAGGGTGAAAAACTGTTTTTT.

The sample holds a few counts of this clonotype. This chain links TRBV20-1 with TRBJ2-1, with 8 nucleotides matching TRBD2. Germline CDR1 is DFQATT and CDR2 is SNEGSKA (reference sequence). V shed 3 bases, J shed 8 bases, and the junction held 6 bases outside the gene matches. The CDR3 consists of 13 residues. The CDR3 loop is CSASGRAGDEQFF. The CDR3 DNA reads as TGCAGTGCTAGCGGGAGGGCCGGCGATGAGCAGTTCTTC.

The chain links TRBV27 to TRBJ2-1; 12 bases match TRBD2. After removal of 2 bases from V and 8 bases from J, the junction contained 7 bases not matched to a gene. The CDR3 is made up of 16 amino acids. Germline V gene sequence: CDR1 MNHEY, CDR2 SMNVEV (reference sequence). The CDR3 DNA follows: TGTGCCAGCAGTTTAGGACTAGCGGGGCATTGGCATGAGCAGTTCTTC. Translating it yields CASSLGLAGHWHEQFF.

V is TRBV19 and J is TRBJ2-5, with 12 bases fitting TRBD2. This CDR3 region has 15 residues. Trimming took 0 bases from V and 4 from J; bases not matched to a gene: 0. Germline assignment: CDR1 LNHDA and CDR2 SQIVND (reference sequence). CDR3 sequence: CASSIEGLAGETQYF. The CDR3 coding sequence is TGTGCCAGTAGTATAGAGGGACTAGCGGGAGAGACCCAGTACTTC.

The chain carries TRBV20-1 and TRBJ2-7, with TRBD1 matching 12 bases. Germline trimming cut 5 bases from V and 7 bases from J; bases unmatched to any gene: 6. Germline CDR1 is DFQATT and CDR2 is SNEGSKA (reference sequence). There are 13 residues in the CDR3. The DNA of the CDR3 is TGCAGTGCTCCGGGACAGGGGGCTTGGGAGCAGTACTTC. The encoded protein is CSAPGQGAWEQYF.

The sample holds a few counts of this clonotype. This CDR3 reads CSATSIPAGEGNEQFF. In DNA form, the CDR3 reads TGCAGTGCCACATCGATCCCAGCGGGAGAGGGCAATGAGCAGTTCTTC. The chain links TRBV20-1 to TRBJ2-1; TRBD2 matches 8 bases. V gave up 6 bases and J gave up 6 bases; unmatched junction bases: 16. Germline CDR1 and CDR2: DFQATT and SNEGSKA (reference sequence). This CDR3 region has 16 residues.